This T cell receptor beta chain was recovered during a study of T cell changes during pregnancy in multiple sclerosis (dated by TCRdb to about 2019). About the investigation overall: The study examined how the T cell repertoire changed over the course of pregnancy in women with multiple sclerosis.

About this clone: The antigen it recognizes is unknown. No base quality information exists; no much larger clone differs at one position.

The library was built by means of the immunoSEQ multiplex PCR assay. The table was pulled from immuneACCESS by TCRdb, which kept in-frame rearrangements only. Such tables lose some clones; where checked, under half of the loss comes from unresolved V genes, and the rest has no known cause. Recorded for this sample are 30,000 to 40,000 clones; approximately 91% of them occurred a single time. Approximately 6.5% of the sample rests with the top ten. Inclusive of the bounding cysteine and phenylalanine, the CDR3 is 15 residues long. The retained sequence is limited to the CDR3, 45 bases, with the frame set at the first base. Cut back by 3 bases and 10 bases, the V and J ends lie 16 bases apart. CDR1 and CDR2, looked up from the germline V gene, are MDHEN and SYDVKM.

Source: CD8+ T cells from peripheral blood mononuclear cells, taken in the second trimester of pregnancy. This receptor chain uses TRBV28 and TRBJ1-6; no D segment can be confidently identified. The source is a female donor with multiple sclerosis, enrolled in a pregnancy study. The nucleotides read TGTGCCAGCAGTTTTCGGGGTTCGCGTGGGTCACCCCTCCACTTT. This codes for CASSFRGSRGSPLHF.